This TCR beta chain emerged from a study of T cell changes during pregnancy in multiple sclerosis. The repertoire was sequenced with immunoSEQ multiplex PCR; TCRdb's copy has only in-frame clones and lacks some. The sample has about 60,000 clones; about 91% are singletons. In germline, CDR1 is MNHEY, CDR2 SVGAGI. The V and J ends lost 4 bases and 8 bases respectively, with 20 bases between them. The CDR3 length is 16 residues. V is TRBV6-5 and J is TRBJ1-4; D is possibly TRBD1 (6 bases). The input for sequencing was peripheral blood, taken in the first trimester of pregnancy. The clonotype comes from a female donor with multiple sclerosis, enrolled in a pregnancy study. CDR3 nucleotide sequence: TGTGCCAGCAGTTCCCTTCAACAGGGATTTAGGGAAAAACTGTTTTTT. The encoded protein is CASSSLQQGFREKLFF.